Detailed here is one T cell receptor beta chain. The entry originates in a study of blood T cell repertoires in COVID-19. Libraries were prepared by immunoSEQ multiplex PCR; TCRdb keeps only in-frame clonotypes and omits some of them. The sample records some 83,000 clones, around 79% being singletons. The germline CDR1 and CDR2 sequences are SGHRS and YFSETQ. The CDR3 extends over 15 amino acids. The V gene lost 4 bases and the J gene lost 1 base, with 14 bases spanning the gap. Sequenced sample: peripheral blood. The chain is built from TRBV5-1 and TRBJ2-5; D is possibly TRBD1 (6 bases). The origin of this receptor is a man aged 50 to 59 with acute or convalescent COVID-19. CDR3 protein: CASSAGVNSQETQYF. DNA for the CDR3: TGCGCCAGCAGCGCAGGGGTGAATAGCCAAGAGACCCAGTACTTC.